Included here is one T cell receptor beta chain sequence, with context. The entry originates in a study of blood T cell repertoires in COVID-19. V gave up 0 bases and J gave up 6 bases, with 15 bases separating them. Germline V gene data show CDR1 as SGHRS and CDR2 as YFSETQ. This CDR3 has 15 amino acids. Assay used: immunoSEQ multiplex PCR; TCRdb lists only in-frame clones, some missing. There are around 280,000 clones in the sample; around nine tenths occur only once, and 1.3% lies in the top ten. V and J are TRBV5-1 and TRBJ1-1; no clear D. The sequencing input was peripheral blood. The source of this sequence is a man aged 70 or older with acute or convalescent COVID-19. CDR3 bases: TGCGCCAGCAGCTTGGACGGTCGTTTAGTCTCTGAAGCTTTCTTT. Its translation: CASSLDGRLVSEAFF.